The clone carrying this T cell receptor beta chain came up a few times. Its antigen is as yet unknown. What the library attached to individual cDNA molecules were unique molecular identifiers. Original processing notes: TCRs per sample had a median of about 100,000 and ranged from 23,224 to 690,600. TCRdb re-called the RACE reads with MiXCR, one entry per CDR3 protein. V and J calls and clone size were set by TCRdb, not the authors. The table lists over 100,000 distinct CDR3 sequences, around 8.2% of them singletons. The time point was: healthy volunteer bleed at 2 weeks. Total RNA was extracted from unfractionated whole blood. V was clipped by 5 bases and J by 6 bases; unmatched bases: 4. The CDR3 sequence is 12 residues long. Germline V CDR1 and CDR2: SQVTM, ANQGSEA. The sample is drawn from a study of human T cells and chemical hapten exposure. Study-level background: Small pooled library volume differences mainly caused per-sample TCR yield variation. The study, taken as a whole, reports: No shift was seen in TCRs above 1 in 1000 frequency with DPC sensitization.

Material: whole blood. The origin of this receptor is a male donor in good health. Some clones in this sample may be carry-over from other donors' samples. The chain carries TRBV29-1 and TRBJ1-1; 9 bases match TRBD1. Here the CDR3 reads CSVPGQGSEAFF. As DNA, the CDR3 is TGCAGCGTTCCGGGACAGGGCTCTGAAGCTTTCTTT.